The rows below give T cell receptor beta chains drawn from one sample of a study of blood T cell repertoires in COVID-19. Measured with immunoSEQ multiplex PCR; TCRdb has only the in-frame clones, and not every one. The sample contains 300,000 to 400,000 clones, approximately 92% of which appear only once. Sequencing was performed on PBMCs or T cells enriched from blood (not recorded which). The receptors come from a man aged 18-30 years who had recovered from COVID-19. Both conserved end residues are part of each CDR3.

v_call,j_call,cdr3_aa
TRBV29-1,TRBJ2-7,CSVNLAGPRSYEQYF
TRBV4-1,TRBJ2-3,CASSQPVAGGRTDTQYF
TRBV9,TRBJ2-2,CASSDSGRANTGELFF
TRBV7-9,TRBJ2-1,CASSPRGLAGGRYNEQFF
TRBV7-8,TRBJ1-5,CASSNSGNQPQHF
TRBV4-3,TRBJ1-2,CASSQERRLEYGYTF
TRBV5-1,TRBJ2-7,CASGAGHSYEQYF
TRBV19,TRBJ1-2,CASRRGTNYGYTF
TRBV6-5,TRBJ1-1,CASRSGRAEAFF
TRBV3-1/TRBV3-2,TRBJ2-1,CASSQGGLVYNEQFF
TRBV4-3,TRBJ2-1,CASSQDPTSGREGEQFF
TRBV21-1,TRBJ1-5,CASSKFNETGTDSNQPQHF
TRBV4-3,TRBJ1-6,CASSQKITGFSNSPLHF
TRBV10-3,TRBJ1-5,CAISESWGGGNQPQHF
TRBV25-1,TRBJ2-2,CASSEDNGPPYTGELFF
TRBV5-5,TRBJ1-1,CASSLSSRAFF
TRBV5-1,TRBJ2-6,CASSLDAIGSGANVLTF
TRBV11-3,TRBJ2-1,CASSPGGQGVRNEQFF
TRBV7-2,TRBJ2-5,CASSSTSLAETQYF
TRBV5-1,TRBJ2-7,CASSFLSYEQYF
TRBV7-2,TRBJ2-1,CASSLRGQIYNEQFF
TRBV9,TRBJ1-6,CASSVDASSSYNSPLHF
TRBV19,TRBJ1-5,CASSIQGGQPQHF
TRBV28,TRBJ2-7,CASSSPTTSGRSGEQYF
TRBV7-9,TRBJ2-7,CASSLAGYTSLDEQYF
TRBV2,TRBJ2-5,CASSDFETQYF
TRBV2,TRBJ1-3,CASSGETGGNTIYF
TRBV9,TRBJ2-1,CASSADPSRSYNEQFF
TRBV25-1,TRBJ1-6,CASSEFEGRNSPLHF
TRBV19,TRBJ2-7,CASSIKSGEEQYF
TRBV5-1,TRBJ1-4,CASSLVGRAATNEKLFF
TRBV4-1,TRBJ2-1,CASSQDMGQGVIAEQFF
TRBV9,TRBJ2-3,CASSVEEGLDTQYF
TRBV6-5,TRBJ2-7,CASTPETGYEQYF
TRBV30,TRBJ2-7,CAWSVRAAPNYEQYF
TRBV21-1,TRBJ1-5,CASSKEGQGLPNRIQPQHF
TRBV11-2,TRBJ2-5,CASSRLAGGGRETQYF
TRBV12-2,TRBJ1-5,CASRSQGSGRSNQPQHF
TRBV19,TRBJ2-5,CASSPGQQETQYF
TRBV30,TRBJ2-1,CAWSAGGIAYNEQFF